This TCR beta chain was identified during a study of shared clonotypes between healthy human individuals. Using approximately 200 ng DNA, around 30,000 T cell genomes, the sorted-subset replicate PCRs were run. Data came from immunoSEQ multiplex PCR; TCRdb stores just in-frame clones and leaves some out. This sample carries more than 2,000,000 clones, over 85% of them seen once, and the ten largest clones take about 0.39%. Germline assignment: CDR1 KGHSH and CDR2 LQKENI. V gave up 1 base and J gave up 0 bases, with 6 bases separating them. The CDR3 contains 15 residues. This sequence was found in a man between 18 and 35 years old in good health. Some clones in this sample may be carry-over from other donors' samples. Input material: naive CD4+ T cells from PBMCs. Subset denoted: CD45RA+ positively selected. This chain joins TRBV18 and TRBJ2-2, with unresolved D. The CDR3 DNA reads TGTGCCAGCTCACCACGTAGCCCGAACACCGGGGAGCTGTTTTTT. Its translation is CASSPRSPNTGELFF.